This T cell receptor beta chain was sequenced for a study of blood T cell repertoires in COVID-19. Study-level information: Researchers got acute and convalescent COVID-19 samples from the United States, Italy and Spain. T cells, B-cell-depleted T cells, or PBMCs supplied cDNA or gDNA.

TCRdb's copy holds only in-frame clones and misses some; the assay was immunoSEQ multiplex PCR. Among roughly 180,000 clones listed, 70% to 90% were seen once. The sequenced sample consisted of peripheral blood. The TCR comes from a man aged 35-49 years who had recovered from COVID-19.

CDR3 amino acids: CASSRTGEMEAFF. CDR3 in DNA: TGTGCCAGCAGCCGTACAGGGGAGATGGAAGCTTTCTTT. V and J are TRBV7-9 and TRBJ1-1; the match to TRBD1 covers 7 bases. The CDR3 sequence is 13 residues long. V was clipped by 5 bases and J by 8 bases; unmatched bases: 8. CDR1 is SEHNR and CDR2 is FQNEAQ in the germline V gene (reference sequence).